This T cell receptor (beta chain) originates from a study of Ad26.COV2.S vaccination and SARS-CoV-2 variants (dated by TCRdb to about 2021). About the study as a whole: Vaccine-arm donors came from COV1001, a multicentre, randomized, double-blind, placebo-controlled phase I-IIa trial of Ad26.COV2.S in healthy adults. Ad26.COV2.S was administered intramuscularly at a dose of 5x10^10 or 1x10^11 viral particles, either as one shot or as two shots given 56 days apart. The specificity and breadth of SARS-CoV-2-reactive T cell receptors after Ad26.COV2.S vaccination were assessed by TCRbeta repertoire sequencing. A total of some 30 samples were included in the TCR-sequenced set, comprising about 20 Ad26.COV2.S vaccine recipients, 5 placebo recipients and 8 SARS-CoV-2 convalescent individuals. Participants in the trial were split at random into five groups of five each, receiving low-dose or high-dose Ad26.COV2.S once or twice, or else placebo on both occasions. Investigators remained blinded to trial group allocation during experiments and outcome assessment.

Per the publication, the treatment or condition label means: roughly 20 received Ad26.COV2.S at low or high dose, single or two shots; about 5 received placebo; per-sample allocation not given. For vaccine and placebo recipients, the sequenced repertoires came from samples collected on day 63 after the first injection. In Cohort 1b, fewer than 30 adults aged 18-55 years were enrolled at a single site in Boston, USA, between 29 July and 7 August 2020. Ad26.COV2.S was a replication-incompetent adenovirus type 26 vector expressing a prefusion-stabilized SARS-CoV-2 spike protein from the original Wuhan strain. General findings and caveats noted by the study authors: The authors noted that total T cell responses may have been underestimated by the TCR breadth and depth analyses. Non-spike TCR breadth was comparable between vaccine and placebo recipients, consistent with the vaccine containing only spike. The study was not powered for comparison of responses between vaccine doses or regimens. Compared with placebo recipients, Ad26.COV2.S recipients showed higher spike-specific TCR breadth (P = 0.0014). After vaccination, substantial breadth of spike-specific CD8+ and CD4+ T cell responses was reported.

Concerning this clone: What antigen it recognizes has not been identified. Nothing much larger sits one base from this clone, and base qualities are not available.

The immunoSEQ Assay was used to sequence TCRbeta CDR3 regions. After extraction, genomic DNA underwent amplification by bias-controlled multiplex PCR, followed by high-throughput sequencing. Per the original workflow: To quantify the absolute abundance of every unique TCRbeta CDR3 region, sequences were collapsed and filtered. Usable DNA was measured by amplifying reference genes present in all nucleated cells, and TCRbeta template counts were normalized to that usable DNA to estimate T cell fraction. Repertoire TCRs were annotated as SARS-CoV-2-specific when V gene, CDR3 amino acid sequence and J gene were exactly matched to a known reactive TCR set. The reference SARS-CoV-2 TCR set came from MIRA and was filtered for enrichment in COVID-19-positive ImmuneCODE repertoires, removing public or cross-reactive TCRs. Using the MIRA antigens, annotated TCRs were further analysed by specific ORF or by position within an ORF. Depth was the summed frequency of annotated unique rearrangements, while breadth was defined as annotated unique rearrangements over total unique productive rearrangements. TCR breadth was compared between groups using two-sided Wilcoxon rank-sum tests. TCRdb obtained this table from immuneACCESS and retained in-frame rearrangements with V and J assigned. These tables miss some clones; where compared with another copy, unresolved V genes account for less than half of the shortfall, and the remainder is unexplained. V and J calls and clone size are given by that table; D and trimming were obtained from the DNA. The sample data list some 390,000 clones, and 70% to 90% of these were observed just once. The top ten hold about 3.6% of the sample.

The TCR was taken from a person aged 18-65 years who received the Ad26.COV2.S COVID-19 vaccine or a placebo. Here the sequenced sample was peripheral blood, taken in a trial of Ad26.COV2.S vaccine versus placebo.

The nucleotides read TGCGCCAGCATGGGACTAGCGGGGGGTCAACAGTTCTTC. This encodes CASMGLAGGQQFF. The rearranged segments are TRBV5-1 and TRBJ2-1; 15 central bases correspond to TRBD2. Per the germline V gene, SGHRS is the CDR1 and YFSETQ is the CDR2. The CDR3 sequence holds 13 residues, the cysteine and phenylalanine included. Here the CDR3 DNA is all that survives: 39 bases in frame from base 1. Trimming takes 6 bases off V and 13 bases off J; junction bases not matched to a gene: 5.